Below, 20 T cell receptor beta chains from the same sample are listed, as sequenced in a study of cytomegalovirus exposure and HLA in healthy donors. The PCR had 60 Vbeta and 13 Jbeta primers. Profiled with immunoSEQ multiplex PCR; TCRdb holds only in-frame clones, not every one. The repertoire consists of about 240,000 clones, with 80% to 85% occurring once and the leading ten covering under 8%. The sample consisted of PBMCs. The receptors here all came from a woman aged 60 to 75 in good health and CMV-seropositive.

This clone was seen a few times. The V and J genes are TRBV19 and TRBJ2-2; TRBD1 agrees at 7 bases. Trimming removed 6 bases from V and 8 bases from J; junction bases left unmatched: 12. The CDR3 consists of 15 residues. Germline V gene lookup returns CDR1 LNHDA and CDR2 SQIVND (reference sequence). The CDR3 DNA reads TGTGCCAGTAGACCAACGGACAGGCGGCCTGGGGAGCTGTTTTTT. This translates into CASRPTDRRPGELFF.

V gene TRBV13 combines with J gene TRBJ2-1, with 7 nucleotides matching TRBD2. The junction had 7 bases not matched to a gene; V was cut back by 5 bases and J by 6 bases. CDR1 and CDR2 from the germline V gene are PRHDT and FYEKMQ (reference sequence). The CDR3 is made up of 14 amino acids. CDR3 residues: CASSQPGTINEQFF. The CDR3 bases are TGTGCCAGCAGCCAGCCCGGGACTATCAATGAGCAGTTCTTC. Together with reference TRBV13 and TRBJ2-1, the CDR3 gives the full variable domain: AAGVIQSPRHLIKEKRETATLKCYPIPRHDTVYWYQQGPGQDPQFLISFYEKMQSDKGSIPDRFSAQQFSDYHSELNMSSLELGDSALYFCASSQPGTINEQFFGPGTRLTVL.

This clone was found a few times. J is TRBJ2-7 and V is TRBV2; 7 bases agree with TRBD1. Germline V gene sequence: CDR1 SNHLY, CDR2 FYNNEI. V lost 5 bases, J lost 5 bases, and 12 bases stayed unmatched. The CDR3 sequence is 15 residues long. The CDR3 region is CASSSRSQGRDEQYF. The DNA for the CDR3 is TGTGCCAGCAGTTCCAGGTCACAGGGGCGGGACGAGCAGTACTTC.

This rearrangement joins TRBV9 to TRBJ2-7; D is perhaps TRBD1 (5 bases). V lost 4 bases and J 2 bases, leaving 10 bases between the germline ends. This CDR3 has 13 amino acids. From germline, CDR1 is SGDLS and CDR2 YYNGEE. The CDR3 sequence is CASSPGQAYEQYF. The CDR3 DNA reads TGTGCCAGCAGCCCCGGACAAGCCTACGAGCAGTACTTC.

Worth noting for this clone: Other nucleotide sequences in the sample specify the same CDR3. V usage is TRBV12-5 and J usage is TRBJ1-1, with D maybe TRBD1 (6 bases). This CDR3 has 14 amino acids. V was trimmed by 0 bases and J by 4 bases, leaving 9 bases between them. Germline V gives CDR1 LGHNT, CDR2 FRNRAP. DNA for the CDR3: TGTGCTAGTGGTTTGGTACAGGGTACCACTGAAGCTTTCTTT. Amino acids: CASGLVQGTTEAFF.

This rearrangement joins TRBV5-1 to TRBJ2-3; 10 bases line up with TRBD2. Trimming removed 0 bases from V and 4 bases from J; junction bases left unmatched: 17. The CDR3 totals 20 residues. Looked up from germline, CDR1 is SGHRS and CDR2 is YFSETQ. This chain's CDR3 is CASSLAALRRLAGESDTQYF. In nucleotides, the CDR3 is TGCGCCAGCAGCTTGGCCGCGCTCCGTCGGCTAGCGGGAGAATCAGATACGCAGTATTTT.

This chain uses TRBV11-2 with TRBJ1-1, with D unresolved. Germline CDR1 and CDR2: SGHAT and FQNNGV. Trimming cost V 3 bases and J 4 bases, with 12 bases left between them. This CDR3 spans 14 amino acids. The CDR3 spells CASSFDSVGTEAFF. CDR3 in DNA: TGTGCCAGCAGCTTTGACTCTGTGGGCACTGAAGCTTTCTTT.

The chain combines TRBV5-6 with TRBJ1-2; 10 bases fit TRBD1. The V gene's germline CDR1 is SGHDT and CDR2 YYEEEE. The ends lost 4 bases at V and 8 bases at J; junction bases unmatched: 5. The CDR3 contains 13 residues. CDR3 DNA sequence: TGTGCCAGCAGCCGGACAGGGGGGGGAGGCTACACCTTC. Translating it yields CASSRTGGGGYTF.

The CDR3 DNA reads as TGTGCCAGCAGTGAAAGGGGGGGAGGGGTATTTCAGCCCCAGCATTTT. It translates to CASSERGGGVFQPQHF. This chain joins TRBV6-1 and TRBJ1-5; D is possibly TRBD1 (6 bases). The ends were cut back, 2 bases at V and 6 bases at J, with 17 bases in the middle. The CDR3 has 16 amino acids. Germline CDR1 reads MNHNS; CDR2 reads SASEGT.

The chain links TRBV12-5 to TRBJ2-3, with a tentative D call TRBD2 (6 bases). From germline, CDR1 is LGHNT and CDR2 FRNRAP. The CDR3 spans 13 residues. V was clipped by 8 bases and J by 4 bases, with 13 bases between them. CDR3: CASISWGADTQYF. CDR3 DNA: TGTGCTAGTATCTCCTGGGGGGCAGATACGCAGTATTTT.

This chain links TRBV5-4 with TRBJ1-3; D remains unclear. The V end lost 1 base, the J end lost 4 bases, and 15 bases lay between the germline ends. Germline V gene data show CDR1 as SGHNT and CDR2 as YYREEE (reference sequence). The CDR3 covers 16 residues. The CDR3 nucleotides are TGTGCCAGCAGCTTGTTTGGCAGCGGACCGGGAAACACCATATATTTT. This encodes CASSLFGSGPGNTIYF.

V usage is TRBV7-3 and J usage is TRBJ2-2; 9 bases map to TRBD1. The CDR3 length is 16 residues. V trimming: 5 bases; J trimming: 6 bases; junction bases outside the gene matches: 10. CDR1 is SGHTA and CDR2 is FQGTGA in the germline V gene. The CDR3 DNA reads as TGTGCCAGCAGCCACCGGCCGGGACAGGGTTCCGGGGAGCTGTTTTTT. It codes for CASSHRPGQGSGELFF.

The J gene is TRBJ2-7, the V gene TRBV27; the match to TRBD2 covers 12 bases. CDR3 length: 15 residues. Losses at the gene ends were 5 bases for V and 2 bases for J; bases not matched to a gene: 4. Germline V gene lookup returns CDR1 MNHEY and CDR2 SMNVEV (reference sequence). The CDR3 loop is CASSARLAGAYEQYF. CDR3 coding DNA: TGTGCCAGCAGTGCTCGACTAGCGGGGGCCTACGAGCAGTACTTC.

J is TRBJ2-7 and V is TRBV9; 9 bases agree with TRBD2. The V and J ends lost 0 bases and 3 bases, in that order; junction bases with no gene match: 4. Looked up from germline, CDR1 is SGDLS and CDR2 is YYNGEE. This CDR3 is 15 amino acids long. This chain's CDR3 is CASSVGGGRDYEQYF. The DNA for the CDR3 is TGTGCCAGCAGCGTAGGAGGCGGGAGGGACTACGAGCAGTACTTC.

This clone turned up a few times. The CDR3 loop reads CASSPWDSGKNSYEQYF. CDR3 sequence (DNA): TGTGCCAGCAGCCCCTGGGATAGCGGAAAGAACTCCTACGAGCAGTACTTC. The chain recombines TRBV7-9 with TRBJ2-7, with D maybe TRBD2 (6 bases). V lost 5 bases and J 0 bases, leaving 20 bases between the germline ends. This CDR3 region has 17 residues. In germline, CDR1 is SEHNR, CDR2 FQNEAQ (reference sequence).

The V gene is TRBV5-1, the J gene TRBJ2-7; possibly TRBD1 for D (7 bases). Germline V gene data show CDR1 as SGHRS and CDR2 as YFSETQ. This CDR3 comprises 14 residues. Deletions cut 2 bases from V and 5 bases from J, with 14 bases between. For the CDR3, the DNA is TGCGCCAGCAGCTTAGCGACAGGGAGGAACGAGCAGTACTTC. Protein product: CASSLATGRNEQYF.

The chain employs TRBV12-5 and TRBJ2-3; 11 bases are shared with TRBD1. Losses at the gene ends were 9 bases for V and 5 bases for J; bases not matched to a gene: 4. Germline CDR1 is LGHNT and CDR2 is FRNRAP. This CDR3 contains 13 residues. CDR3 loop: CASRTGGVDTQYF. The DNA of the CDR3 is TGTGCTAGCAGGACAGGGGGCGTAGATACGCAGTATTTT.

CDR3 DNA: TGTGCCAGCAGTGGCCCGGCGGATGATATTGACACCATATATTTT. The encoded protein is CASSGPADDIDTIYF. The chain carries TRBV6-4 and TRBJ1-3; no reliable D call. CDR3 size: 15 residues. Germline V gene lookup returns CDR1 MRHNA and CDR2 SNTAGT. V was pared by 4 bases and J by 8 bases, with 18 bases between.

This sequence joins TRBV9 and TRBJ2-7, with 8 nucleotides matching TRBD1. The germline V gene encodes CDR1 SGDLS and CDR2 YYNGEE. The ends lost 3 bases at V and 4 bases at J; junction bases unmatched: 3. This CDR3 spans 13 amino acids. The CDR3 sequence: CASSGTGRYEQYF. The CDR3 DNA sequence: TGTGCCAGCAGCGGGACAGGGAGGTACGAGCAGTACTTC. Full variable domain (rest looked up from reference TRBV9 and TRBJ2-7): DSGVTQTPKHLITATGQRVTLRCSPRSGDLSVYWYQQSLDQGLQFLIQYYNGEERAKGNILERFSAQQFPDLHSELNLSSLELGDSALYFCASSGTGRYEQYFGPGTRLTVT.

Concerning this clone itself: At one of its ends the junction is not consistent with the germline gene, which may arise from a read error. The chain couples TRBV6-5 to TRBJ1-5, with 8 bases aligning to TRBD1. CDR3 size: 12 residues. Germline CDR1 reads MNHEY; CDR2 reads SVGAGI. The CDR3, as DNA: TGTGTCAGTGGACAGGGTAATCAACCCCAGCATTTT. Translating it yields CVSGQGNQPQHF.